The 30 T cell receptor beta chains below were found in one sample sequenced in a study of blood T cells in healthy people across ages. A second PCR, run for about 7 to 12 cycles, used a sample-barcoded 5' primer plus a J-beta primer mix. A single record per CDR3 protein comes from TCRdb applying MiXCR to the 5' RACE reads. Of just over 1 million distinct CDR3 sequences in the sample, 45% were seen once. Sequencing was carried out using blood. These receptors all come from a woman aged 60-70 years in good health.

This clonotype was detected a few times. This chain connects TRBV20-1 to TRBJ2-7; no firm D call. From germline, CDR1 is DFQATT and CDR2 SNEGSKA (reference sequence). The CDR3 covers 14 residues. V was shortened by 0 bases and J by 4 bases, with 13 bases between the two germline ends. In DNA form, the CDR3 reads TGCAGTGCTAGAGATAGTGCCGCCCCTTACGAGCAGTACTTC. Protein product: CSARDSAAPYEQYF.

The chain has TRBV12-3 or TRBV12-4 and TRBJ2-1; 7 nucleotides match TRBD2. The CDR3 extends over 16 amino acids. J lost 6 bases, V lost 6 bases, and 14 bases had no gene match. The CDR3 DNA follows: TGTGCCAGCAGCTATGGAGCGCGGGGCGGGAGCAATGAGCAGTTCTTC. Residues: CASSYGARGGSNEQFF.

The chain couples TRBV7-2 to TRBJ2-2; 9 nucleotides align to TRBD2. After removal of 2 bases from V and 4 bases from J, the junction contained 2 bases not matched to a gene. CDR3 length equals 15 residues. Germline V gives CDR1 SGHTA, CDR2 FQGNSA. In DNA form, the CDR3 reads TGTGCCAGCAGCTTATTAGCGGGAGTCACCGGGGAGCTGTTTTTT. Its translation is CASSLLAGVTGELFF. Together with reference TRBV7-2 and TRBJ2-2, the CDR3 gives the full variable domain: GAGVSQSPSNKVTEKGKDVELRCDPISGHTALYWYRQSLGQGLEFLIYFQGNSAPDKSGLPSDRFSAERTGGSVSTLTIQRTQQEDSAVYLCASSLLAGVTGELFFGEGSRLTVL.

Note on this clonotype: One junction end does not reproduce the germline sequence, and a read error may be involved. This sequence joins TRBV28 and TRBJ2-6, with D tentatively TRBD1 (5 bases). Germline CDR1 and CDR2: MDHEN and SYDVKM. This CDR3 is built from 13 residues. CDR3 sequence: CASSSAGASVLTF. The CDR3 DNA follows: TGTGCCAGCAGTTCAGCTGGGGCCAGCGTCCTGACTTTC.

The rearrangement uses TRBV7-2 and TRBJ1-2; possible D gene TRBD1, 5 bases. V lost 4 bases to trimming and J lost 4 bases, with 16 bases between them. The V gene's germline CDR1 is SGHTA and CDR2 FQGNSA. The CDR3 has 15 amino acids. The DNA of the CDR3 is TGTGCCAGCAGCTCCAGGGAGAGTGGGGTCTATGGCTACACCTTC. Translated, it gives CASSSRESGVYGYTF.

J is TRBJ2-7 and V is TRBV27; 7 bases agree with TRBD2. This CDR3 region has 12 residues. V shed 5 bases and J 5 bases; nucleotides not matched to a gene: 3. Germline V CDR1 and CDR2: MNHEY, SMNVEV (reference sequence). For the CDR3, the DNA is TGTGCCAGCAGTCGGACTAGAGACGAGCAGTACTTC. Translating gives CASSRTRDEQYF.

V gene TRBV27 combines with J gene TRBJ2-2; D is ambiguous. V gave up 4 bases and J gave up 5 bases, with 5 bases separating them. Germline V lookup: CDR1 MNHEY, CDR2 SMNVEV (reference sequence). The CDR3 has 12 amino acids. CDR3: CASSSWTGELFF. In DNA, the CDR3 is TGTGCCAGCAGTTCCTGGACCGGGGAGCTGTTTTTT.

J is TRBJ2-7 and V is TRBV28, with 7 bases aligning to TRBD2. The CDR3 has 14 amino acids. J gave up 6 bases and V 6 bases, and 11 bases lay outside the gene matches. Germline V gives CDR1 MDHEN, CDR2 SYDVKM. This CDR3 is CASRERDLSGEQYF. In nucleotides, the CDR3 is TGTGCCAGCAGGGAGCGGGATTTAAGCGGCGAGCAGTACTTC.

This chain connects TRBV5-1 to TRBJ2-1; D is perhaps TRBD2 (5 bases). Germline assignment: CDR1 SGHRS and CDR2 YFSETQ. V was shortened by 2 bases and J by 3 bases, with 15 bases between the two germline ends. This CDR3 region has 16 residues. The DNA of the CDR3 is TGCGCCAGCAGCTTTGGGCCAGCGGAGAACTACAATGAGCAGTTCTTC. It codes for CASSFGPAENYNEQFF. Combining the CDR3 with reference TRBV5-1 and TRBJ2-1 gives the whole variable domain KAGVTQTPRYLIKTRGQQVTLSCSPISGHRSVSWYQQTPGQGLQFLFEYFSETQRNKGNFPGRFSGRQFSNSRSEMNVSTLELGDSALYLCASSFGPAENYNEQFFGPGTRLTVL.

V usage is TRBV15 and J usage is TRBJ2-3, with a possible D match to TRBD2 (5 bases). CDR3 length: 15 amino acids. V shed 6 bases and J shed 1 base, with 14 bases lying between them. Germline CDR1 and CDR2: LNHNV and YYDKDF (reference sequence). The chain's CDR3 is CATSASGWGTDTQYF. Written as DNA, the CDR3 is TGTGCCACCAGTGCCTCGGGATGGGGCACAGATACGCAGTATTTT.

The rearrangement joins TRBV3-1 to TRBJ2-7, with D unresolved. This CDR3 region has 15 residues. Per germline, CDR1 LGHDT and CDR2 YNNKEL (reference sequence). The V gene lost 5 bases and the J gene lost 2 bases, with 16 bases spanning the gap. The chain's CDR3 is CASSEGLDPAYEQYF. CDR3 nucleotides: TGTGCCAGCAGCGAAGGGCTAGACCCCGCCTACGAGCAGTACTTC.

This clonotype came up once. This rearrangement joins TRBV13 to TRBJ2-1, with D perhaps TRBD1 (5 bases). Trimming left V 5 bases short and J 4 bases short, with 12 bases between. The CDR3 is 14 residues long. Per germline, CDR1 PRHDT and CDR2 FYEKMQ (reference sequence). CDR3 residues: CASSTTDRYNEQFF. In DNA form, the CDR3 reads TGTGCCAGCAGCACCACAGACAGATACAATGAGCAGTTCTTC.

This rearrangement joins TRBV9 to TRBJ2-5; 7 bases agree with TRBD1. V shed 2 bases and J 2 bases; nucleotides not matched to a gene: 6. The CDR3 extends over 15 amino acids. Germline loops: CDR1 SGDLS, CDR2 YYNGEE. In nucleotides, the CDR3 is TGTGCCAGCAGCGTTAAAACAGGGGATCAAGAGACCCAGTACTTC. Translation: CASSVKTGDQETQYF.

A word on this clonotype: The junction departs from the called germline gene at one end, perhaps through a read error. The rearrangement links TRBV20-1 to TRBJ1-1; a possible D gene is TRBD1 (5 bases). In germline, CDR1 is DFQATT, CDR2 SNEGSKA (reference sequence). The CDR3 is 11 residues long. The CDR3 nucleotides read TGCAGTGCTATTGAAGGGACTGAACCTTTCTTT. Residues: CSAIEGTEPFF.

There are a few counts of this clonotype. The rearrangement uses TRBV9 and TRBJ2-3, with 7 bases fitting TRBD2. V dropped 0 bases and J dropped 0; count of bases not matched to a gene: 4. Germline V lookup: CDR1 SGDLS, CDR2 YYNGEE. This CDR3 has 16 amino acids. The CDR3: CASSVEAGDSTDTQYF. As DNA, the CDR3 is TGTGCCAGCAGCGTAGAGGCGGGAGACAGCACAGATACGCAGTATTTT.

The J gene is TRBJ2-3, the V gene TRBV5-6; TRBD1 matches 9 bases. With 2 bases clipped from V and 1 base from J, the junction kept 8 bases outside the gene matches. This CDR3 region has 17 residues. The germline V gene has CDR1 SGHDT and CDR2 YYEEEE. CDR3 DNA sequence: TGTGCCAGCAGCTTCTATCATACAGGGGGCGGCACAGATACGCAGTATTTT. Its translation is CASSFYHTGGGTDTQYF. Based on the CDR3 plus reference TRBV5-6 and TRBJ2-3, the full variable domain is DAGVTQSPTHLIKTRGQQVTLRCSPKSGHDTVSWYQQALGQGPQFIFQYYEEEERQRGNFPDRFSGHQFPNYSSELNVNALLLGDSALYLCASSFYHTGGGTDTQYFGPGTRLTVL.

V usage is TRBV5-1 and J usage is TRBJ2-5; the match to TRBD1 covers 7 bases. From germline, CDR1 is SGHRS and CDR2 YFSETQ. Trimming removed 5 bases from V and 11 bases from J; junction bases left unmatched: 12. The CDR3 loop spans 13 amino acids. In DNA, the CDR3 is TGCGCCAGCAGTGTGGGACAGAACAATGAGCAGTACTTC. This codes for CASSVGQNNEQYF.

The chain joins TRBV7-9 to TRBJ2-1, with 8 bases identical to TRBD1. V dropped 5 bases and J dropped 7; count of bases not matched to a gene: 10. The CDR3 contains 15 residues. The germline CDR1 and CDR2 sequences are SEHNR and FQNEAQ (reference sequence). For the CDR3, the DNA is TGTGCCAGCAGCCCCGGGACAGGAAATTGGAATGAGCAGTTCTTC. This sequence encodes CASSPGTGNWNEQFF.

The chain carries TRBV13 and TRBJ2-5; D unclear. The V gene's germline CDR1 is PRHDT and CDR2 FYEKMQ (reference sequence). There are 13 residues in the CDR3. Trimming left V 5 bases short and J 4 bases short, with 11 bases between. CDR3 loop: CASSEAQRETQYF. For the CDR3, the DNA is TGTGCCAGCAGCGAGGCCCAGCGAGAGACCCAGTACTTC.

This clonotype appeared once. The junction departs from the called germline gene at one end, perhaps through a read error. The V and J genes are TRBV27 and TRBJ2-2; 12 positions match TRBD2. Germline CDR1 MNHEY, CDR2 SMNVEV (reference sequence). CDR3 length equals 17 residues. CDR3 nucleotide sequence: TGCGCCAGCAGTTTCAACCTAGCGGGAGGGCCTGGCGGGGAGCTGTTTTTT. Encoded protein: CASSFNLAGGPGGELFF.

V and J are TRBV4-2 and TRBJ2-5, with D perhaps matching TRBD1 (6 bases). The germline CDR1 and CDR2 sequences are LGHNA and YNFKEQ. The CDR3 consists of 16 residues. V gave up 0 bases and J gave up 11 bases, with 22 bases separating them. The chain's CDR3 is CASSQDVQGSYNEQYF. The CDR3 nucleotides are TGTGCCAGCAGCCAAGATGTCCAGGGGAGCTACAATGAGCAGTACTTC.

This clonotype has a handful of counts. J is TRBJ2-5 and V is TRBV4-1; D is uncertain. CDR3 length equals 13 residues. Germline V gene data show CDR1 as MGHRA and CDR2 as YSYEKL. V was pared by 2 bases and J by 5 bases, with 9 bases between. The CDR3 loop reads CASSQKGWETQYF. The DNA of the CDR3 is TGCGCCAGCAGCCAAAAGGGCTGGGAGACCCAGTACTTC.

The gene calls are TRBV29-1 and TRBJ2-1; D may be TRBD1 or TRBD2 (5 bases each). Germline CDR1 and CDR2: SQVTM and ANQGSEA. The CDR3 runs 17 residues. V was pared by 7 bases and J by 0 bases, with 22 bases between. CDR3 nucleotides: TGCAGCGCCGAGCTGAGTGGGACGTCGAGCTCCTACAATGAGCAGTTCTTC. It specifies CSAELSGTSSSYNEQFF.

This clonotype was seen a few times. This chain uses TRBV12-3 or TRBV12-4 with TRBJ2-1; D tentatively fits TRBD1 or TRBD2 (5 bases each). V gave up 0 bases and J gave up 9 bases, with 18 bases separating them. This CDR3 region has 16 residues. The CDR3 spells CASSLAGVSEKGEQFF. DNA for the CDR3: TGTGCCAGCAGTTTAGCGGGGGTTAGCGAAAAGGGTGAGCAGTTCTTC.

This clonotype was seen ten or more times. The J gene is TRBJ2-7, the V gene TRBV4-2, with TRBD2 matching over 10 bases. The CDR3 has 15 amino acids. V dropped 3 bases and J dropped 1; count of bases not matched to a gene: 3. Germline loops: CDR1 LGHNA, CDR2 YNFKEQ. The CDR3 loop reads CASSHGLAVSYEQYF. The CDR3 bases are TGTGCCAGCAGCCACGGACTAGCGGTATCCTACGAGCAGTACTTC.

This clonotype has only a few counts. The CDR3 DNA sequence: TGTGCCATCAGTGAGCGGGAGGAAGGAGAGCAGTACTTC. Translated, it gives CAISEREEGEQYF. The gene calls are TRBV10-3 and TRBJ2-7; 7 bases are shared with TRBD2. The V gene's germline CDR1 is ENHRY and CDR2 SYGVKD. Germline trimming cut 2 bases from V and 7 bases from J; bases unmatched to any gene: 5. CDR3 length: 13 amino acids.

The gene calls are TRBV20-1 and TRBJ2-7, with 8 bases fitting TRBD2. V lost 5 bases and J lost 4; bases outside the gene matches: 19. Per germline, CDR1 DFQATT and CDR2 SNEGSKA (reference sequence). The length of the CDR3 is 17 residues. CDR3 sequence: CSAPGGSGSNNRYEQYF. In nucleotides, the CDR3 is TGCAGTGCTCCCGGTGGCAGCGGGAGCAATAATAGGTACGAGCAGTACTTC.

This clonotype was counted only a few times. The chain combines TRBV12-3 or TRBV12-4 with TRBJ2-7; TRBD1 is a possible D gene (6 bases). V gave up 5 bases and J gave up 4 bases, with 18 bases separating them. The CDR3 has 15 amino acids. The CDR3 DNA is TGTGCCAGCAGTCGACGAGGGACAAAAGATTACGAGCAGTACTTC. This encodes CASSRRGTKDYEQYF.

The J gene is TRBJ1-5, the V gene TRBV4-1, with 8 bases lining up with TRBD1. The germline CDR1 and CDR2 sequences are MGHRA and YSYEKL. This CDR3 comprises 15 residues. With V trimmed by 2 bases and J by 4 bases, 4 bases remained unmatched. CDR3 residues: CASSQRWTGNQPQHF. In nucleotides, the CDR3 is TGCGCCAGCAGCCAAAGGTGGACAGGGAATCAGCCCCAGCATTTT.

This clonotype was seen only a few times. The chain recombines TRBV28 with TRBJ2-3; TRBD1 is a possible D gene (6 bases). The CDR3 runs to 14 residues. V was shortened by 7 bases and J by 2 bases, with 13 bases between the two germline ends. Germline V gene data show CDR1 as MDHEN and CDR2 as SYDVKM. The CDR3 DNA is TGTGCCAGCACCTTGGGGGCCCTCACAGATACGCAGTATTTT. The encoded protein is CASTLGALTDTQYF.